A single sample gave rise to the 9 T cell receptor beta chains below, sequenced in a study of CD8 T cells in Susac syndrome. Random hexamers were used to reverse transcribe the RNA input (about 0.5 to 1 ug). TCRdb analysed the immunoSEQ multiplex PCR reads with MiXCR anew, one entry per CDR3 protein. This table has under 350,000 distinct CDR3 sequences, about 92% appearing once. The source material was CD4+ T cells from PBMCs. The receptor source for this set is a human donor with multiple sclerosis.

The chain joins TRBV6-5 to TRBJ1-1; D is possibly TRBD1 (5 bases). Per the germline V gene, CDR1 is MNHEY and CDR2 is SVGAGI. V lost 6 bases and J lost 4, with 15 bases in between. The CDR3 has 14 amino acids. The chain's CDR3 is CASSLGGRGTEAFF. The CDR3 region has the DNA TGTGCCAGCAGCCTCGGGGGTAGGGGCACTGAAGCTTTCTTT.

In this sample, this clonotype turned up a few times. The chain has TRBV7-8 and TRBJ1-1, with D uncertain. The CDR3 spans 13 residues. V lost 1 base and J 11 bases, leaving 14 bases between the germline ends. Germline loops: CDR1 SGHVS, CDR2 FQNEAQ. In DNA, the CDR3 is TGTGCCAGCAGCTTAGTGGAGGTTGGGGAGGCTTTCTTT. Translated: CASSLVEVGEAFF.

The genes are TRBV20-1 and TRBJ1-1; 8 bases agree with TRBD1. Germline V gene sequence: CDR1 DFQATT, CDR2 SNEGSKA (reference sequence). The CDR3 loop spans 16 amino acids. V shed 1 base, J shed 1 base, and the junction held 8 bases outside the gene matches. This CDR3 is CSARVVRDRRNTEAFF. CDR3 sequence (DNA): TGCAGTGCTAGAGTTGTCCGGGACAGGCGGAACACTGAAGCTTTCTTT.

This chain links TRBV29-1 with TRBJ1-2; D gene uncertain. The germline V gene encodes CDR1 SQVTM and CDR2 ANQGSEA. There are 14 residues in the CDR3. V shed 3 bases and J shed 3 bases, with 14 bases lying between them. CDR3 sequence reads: CSVDAELRDYGYTF. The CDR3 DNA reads TGCAGCGTTGATGCGGAATTAAGGGACTATGGCTACACCTTC.

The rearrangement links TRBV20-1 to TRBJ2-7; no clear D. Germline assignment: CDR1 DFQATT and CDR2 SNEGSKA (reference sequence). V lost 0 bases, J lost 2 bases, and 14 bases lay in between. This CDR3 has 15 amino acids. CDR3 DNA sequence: TGCAGTGCTAGAGATGATGGGCAGTGGCCCTACGAGCAGTACTTC. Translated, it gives CSARDDGQWPYEQYF.

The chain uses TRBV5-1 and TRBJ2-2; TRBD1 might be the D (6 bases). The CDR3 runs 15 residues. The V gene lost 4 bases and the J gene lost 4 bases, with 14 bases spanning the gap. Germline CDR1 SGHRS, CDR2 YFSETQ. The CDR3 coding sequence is TGCGCCAGCAGCCCCTTACAGGGTCCCACCGGGGAGCTGTTTTTT. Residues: CASSPLQGPTGELFF.

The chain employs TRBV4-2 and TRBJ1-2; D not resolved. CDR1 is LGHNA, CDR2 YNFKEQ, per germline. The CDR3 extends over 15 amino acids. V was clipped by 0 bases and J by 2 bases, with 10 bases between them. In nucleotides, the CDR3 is TGTGCCAGCAGCCAAGAGATTGGAAAGAACTATGGCTACACCTTC. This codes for CASSQEIGKNYGYTF.

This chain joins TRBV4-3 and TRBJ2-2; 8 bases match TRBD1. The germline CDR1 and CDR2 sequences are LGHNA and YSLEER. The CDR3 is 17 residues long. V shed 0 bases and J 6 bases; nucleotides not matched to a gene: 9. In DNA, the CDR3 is TGCGCCAGCAGCCAAGATTGGAGACAGGGGATATCCGGGGAGCTGTTTTTT. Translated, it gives CASSQDWRQGISGELFF.

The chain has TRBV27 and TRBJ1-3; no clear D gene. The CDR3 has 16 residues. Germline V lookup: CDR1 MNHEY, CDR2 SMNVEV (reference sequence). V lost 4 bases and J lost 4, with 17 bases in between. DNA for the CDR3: TGTGCCAGCAGTTCCGCCATATGTTGGTCGGGAAACACCATATATTTT. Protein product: CASSSAICWSGNTIYF.